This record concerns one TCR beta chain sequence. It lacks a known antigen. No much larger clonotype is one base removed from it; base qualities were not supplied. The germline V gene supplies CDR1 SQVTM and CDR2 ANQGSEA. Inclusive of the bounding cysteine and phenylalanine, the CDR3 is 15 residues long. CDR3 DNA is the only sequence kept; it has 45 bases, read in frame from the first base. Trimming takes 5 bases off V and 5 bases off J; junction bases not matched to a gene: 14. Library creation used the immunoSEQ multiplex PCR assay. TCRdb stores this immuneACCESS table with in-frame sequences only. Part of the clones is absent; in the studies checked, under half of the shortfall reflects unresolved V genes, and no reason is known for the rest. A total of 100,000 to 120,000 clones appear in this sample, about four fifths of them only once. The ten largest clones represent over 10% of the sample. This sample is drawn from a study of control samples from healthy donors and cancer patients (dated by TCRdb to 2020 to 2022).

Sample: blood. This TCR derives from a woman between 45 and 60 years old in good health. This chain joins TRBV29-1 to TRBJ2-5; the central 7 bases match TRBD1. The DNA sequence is TGCAGCGTTTCTAGGGGGCGCGAAGGCTTGGAGACCCAGTACTTC. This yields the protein CSVSRGREGLETQYF. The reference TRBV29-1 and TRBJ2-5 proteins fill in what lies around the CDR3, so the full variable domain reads SAVISQKPSRDICQRGTSLTIQCQVDSQVTMMFWYRQQPGQSLTLIATANQGSEATYESGFVIDKFPISRPNLTFSTLTVSNMSPEDSSIYLCSVSRGREGLETQYFGPGTRLLVL.